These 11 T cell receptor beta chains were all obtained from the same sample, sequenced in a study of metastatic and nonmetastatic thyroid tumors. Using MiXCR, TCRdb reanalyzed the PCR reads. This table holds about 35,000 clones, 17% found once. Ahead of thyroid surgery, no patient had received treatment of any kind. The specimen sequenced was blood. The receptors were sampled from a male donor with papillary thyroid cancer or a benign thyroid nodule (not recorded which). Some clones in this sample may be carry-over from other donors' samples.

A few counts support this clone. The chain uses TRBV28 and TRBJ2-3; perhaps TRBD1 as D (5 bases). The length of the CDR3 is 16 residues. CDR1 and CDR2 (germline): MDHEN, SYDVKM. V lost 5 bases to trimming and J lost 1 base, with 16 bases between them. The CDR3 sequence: CASSALQVKCTDTQYF. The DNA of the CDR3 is TGTGCCAGCAGTGCCTTACAGGTTAAGTGCACAGATACGCAGTATTTT.

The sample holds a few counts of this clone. The CDR3 nucleotides are TGTGCCAGCAGTTTAGTCGAGGGTCTCGAGCAGTACTTC. Translating gives CASSLVEGLEQYF. The chain couples TRBV28 to TRBJ2-7, with D maybe TRBD2 (5 bases). Germline CDR1 and CDR2: MDHEN and SYDVKM. The CDR3 has 13 residues. V dropped 2 bases and J dropped 6 bases, with 11 bases sitting between them.

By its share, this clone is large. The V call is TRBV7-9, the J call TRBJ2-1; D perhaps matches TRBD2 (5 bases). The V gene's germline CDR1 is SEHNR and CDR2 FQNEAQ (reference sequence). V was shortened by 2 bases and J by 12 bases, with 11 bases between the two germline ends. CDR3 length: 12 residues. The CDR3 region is CASSLFTEGQFF. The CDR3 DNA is TGTGCCAGCAGCTTATTTACCGAGGGGCAGTTCTTC.

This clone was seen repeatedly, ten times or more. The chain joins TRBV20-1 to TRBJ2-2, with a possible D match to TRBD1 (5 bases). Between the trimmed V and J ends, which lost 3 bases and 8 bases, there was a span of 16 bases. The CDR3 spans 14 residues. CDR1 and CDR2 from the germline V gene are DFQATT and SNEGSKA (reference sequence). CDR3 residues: CSASDGHDGGELFF. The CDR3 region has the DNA TGCAGTGCTAGTGATGGACACGATGGGGGGGAGCTGTTTTTT.

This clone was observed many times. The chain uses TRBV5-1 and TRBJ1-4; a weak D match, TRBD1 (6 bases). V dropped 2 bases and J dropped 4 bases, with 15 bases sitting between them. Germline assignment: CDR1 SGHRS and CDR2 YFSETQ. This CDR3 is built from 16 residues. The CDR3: CASSFAGAGFNEKLFF. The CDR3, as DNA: TGCGCCAGCAGCTTTGCAGGGGCGGGATTTAATGAAAAACTGTTTTTT.

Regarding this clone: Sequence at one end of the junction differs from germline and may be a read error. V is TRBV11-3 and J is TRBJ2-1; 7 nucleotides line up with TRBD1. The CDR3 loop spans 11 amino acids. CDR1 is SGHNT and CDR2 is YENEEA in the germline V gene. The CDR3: CARSSQGVQFF. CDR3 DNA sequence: TGTGCCAGGAGCTCCCAGGGGGTGCAGTTCTTC.

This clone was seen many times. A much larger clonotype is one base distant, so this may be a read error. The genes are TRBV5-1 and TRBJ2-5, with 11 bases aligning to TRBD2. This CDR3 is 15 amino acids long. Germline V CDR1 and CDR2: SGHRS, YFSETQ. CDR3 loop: CASKGTSGAQETQHF. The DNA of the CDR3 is TGCGCCAGCAAGGGGACTAGCGGTGCCCAAGAGACCCAGCACTTC.

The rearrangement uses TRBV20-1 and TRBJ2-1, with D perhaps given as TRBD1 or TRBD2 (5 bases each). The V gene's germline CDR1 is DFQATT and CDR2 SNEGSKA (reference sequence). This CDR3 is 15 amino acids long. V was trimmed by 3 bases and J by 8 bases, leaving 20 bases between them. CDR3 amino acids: CSASRRDPRKDEQFF. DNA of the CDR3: TGCAGTGCTAGTCGCCGGGACCCAAGAAAGGATGAGCAGTTCTTC.

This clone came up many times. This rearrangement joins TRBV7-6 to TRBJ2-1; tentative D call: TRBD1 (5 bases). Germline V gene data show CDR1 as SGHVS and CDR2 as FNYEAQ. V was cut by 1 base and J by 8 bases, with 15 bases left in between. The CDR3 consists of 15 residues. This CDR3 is CASSLEIGQGHEQFF. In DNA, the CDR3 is TGTGCCAGCAGCTTAGAGATCGGTCAGGGCCATGAGCAGTTCTTC. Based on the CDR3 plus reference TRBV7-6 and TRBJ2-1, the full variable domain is GAGVSQSPRYKVTKRGQDVALRCDPISGHVSLYWYRQALGQGPEFLTYFNYEAQQDKSGLPNDRFSAERPEGSISTLTIQRTEQRDSAMYRCASSLEIGQGHEQFFGPGTRLTVL.

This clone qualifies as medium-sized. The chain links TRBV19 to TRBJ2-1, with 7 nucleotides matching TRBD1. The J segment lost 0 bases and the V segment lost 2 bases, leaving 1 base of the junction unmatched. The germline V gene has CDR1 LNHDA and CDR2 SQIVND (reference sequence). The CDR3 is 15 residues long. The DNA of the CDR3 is TGTGCCAGTAGTATATCAGGGGGCTCCTACAATGAGCAGTTCTTC. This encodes CASSISGGSYNEQFF.

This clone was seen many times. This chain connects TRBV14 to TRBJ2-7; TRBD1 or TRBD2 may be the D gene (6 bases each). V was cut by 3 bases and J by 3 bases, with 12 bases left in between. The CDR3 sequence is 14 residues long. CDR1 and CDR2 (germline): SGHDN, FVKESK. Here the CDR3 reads CASSQRDTYYEQYF. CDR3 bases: TGTGCCAGCAGCCAGCGGGACACATACTACGAGCAGTACTTC.